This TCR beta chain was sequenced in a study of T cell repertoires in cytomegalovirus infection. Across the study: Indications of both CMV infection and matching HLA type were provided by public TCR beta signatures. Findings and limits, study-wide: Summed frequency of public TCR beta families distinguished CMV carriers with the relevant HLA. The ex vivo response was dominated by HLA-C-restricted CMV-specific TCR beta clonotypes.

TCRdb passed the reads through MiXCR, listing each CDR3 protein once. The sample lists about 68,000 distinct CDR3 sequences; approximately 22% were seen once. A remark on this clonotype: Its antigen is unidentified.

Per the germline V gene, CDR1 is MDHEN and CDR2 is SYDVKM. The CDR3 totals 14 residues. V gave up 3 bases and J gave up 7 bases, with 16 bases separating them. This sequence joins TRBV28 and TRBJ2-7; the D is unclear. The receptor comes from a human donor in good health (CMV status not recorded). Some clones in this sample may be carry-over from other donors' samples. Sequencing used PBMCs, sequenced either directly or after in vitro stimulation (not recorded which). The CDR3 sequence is CASSFRSLLGEQYF. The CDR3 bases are TGTGCCAGCAGTTTCCGCAGTCTCTTGGGGGAGCAGTACTTC.